The next 22 T cell receptor beta chains were all read from a single sample in a study of CD8 T cells in ankylosing spondylitis. Findings and caveats of the study: Characteristic, it appeared, of ankylosing spondylitis blood was a TCR beta motif of eight or nine highly homologous variants.

From the 5' RACE reads, TCRdb called clonotypes with MiXCR, one entry per CDR3 protein. The sample has roughly 490,000 distinct CDR3 sequences, approximately 5% seen once. Antigens for these TCRs are unknown. Sequencing was done on a sample of blood, either unsorted or a sorted T cell fraction (not recorded which). All receptors come from a male donor with ankylosing spondylitis.

This chain joins TRBV7-8 and TRBJ1-6; D gene ambiguous. The CDR3 is 15 residues long. Trimming cost V 1 base and J 7 bases, with 11 bases left between them. CDR1 is SGHVS, CDR2 FQNEAQ, per germline. DNA of the CDR3: TGTGCCAGCAGCTTAGTTCGTTCCCAAAATTCACCCCTCCACTTT. This translates into CASSLVRSQNSPLHF.

There are many counts of this clonotype. The chain combines TRBV5-1 with TRBJ2-7, with D tentatively TRBD2 (6 bases). The CDR3 covers 15 residues. V lost 2 bases and J 1 base, leaving 13 bases between the germline ends. Germline loops: CDR1 SGHRS, CDR2 YFSETQ. CDR3 region: CASSFGTGDSYEQYF. The CDR3 DNA follows: TGCGCCAGCAGCTTCGGGACGGGGGATTCCTACGAGCAGTACTTC. Full variable domain (rest looked up from reference TRBV5-1 and TRBJ2-7): KAGVTQTPRYLIKTRGQQVTLSCSPISGHRSVSWYQQTPGQGLQFLFEYFSETQRNKGNFPGRFSGRQFSNSRSEMNVSTLELGDSALYLCASSFGTGDSYEQYFGPGTRLTVT.

This clonotype was seen repeatedly, ten times or more. This rearrangement joins TRBV12-3 or TRBV12-4 to TRBJ2-5, with no clear D. The V end was cut by 8 bases, the J end by 5 bases, with 21 bases between. The CDR3 length is 15 residues. The CDR3 DNA is TGTGCCAGCGGACCGTACGGAAACCAAGCGGAGACCCAGTACTTC. Amino acid sequence: CASGPYGNQAETQYF.

In this sample, this clonotype turned up many times. This chain links TRBV28 with TRBJ2-7; perhaps TRBD2 as D (6 bases). V was pared by 2 bases and J by 0 bases, with 17 bases between. This CDR3 has 17 residues. Germline CDR1 is MDHEN and CDR2 is SYDVKM. The CDR3 here is CASSLPLADPSSYEQYF. The CDR3 region has the DNA TGTGCCAGCAGTTTACCTTTAGCGGATCCTAGCTCCTACGAGCAGTACTTC.

The gene calls are TRBV18 and TRBJ1-2; no clear D. There are 14 residues in the CDR3. The germline V gene encodes CDR1 KGHSH and CDR2 LQKENI. V was clipped by 5 bases and J by 4 bases, with 14 bases between them. DNA of the CDR3: TGTGCCAGCTCAACTAACCTCCTACTCTATGGCTACACCTTC. Translating gives CASSTNLLLYGYTF.

This clonotype was found a few times. This chain joins TRBV5-5 and TRBJ2-1; D not resolved. V lost 0 bases and J 8 bases, leaving 18 bases between the germline ends. This CDR3 comprises 16 residues. Germline V gene data show CDR1 as SGHKS and CDR2 as YYEKEE (reference sequence). The CDR3 nucleotides are TGTGCCAGCAGCTTGGGTCGGGTGATAGATGTCCATGAGCAGTTCTTC. Its protein is CASSLGRVIDVHEQFF.

This clonotype was seen at least ten times. The V call is TRBV4-1, the J call TRBJ2-2; the D gene is possibly TRBD1 (6 bases). The CDR3 is made up of 15 amino acids. The ends were cut back, 0 bases at V and 7 bases at J, with 12 bases in the middle. Germline V lookup: CDR1 MGHRA, CDR2 YSYEKL. In DNA, the CDR3 is TGCGCCAGCAGCCAAGATTTCAGGGGCCGCGGGGAGCTGTTTTTT. Its translation is CASSQDFRGRGELFF.

This clonotype was recorded many times. The rearrangement uses TRBV18 and TRBJ2-1, with 9 positions matching TRBD1. Germline V CDR1 and CDR2: KGHSH, LQKENI. Trimming took 6 bases from V and 8 from J; bases not matched to a gene: 8. The CDR3 extends over 14 amino acids. The CDR3 bases are TGTGCCAGCTCCCCCGGACAGGGGATCCATGAGCAGTTCTTC. Encoded protein: CASSPGQGIHEQFF.

This clonotype was seen many times. V gene TRBV10-3 combines with J gene TRBJ1-2; 9 bases agree with TRBD1. Germline loops: CDR1 ENHRY, CDR2 SYGVKD. V was clipped by 7 bases and J by 4 bases; unmatched bases: 4. There are 13 residues in the CDR3. CDR3 region: CAITPDRGYGYTF. CDR3 DNA: TGTGCCATCACCCCGGACAGGGGCTATGGCTACACCTTC.

This clonotype has a handful of counts. The rearrangement uses TRBV3-1 and TRBJ1-1, with 9 bases lining up with TRBD1. The CDR3 length is 13 residues. The germline V gene has CDR1 LGHDT and CDR2 YNNKEL (reference sequence). Unmatched junction bases numbered 3, after V lost 4 bases and J lost 6 bases. CDR3 sequence (DNA): TGTGCCAGCAGCCCACGGACAGGGGCTGAAGCTTTCTTT. This sequence encodes CASSPRTGAEAFF.

V usage is TRBV15 and J usage is TRBJ2-1, with 11 bases lining up with TRBD1. The length of the CDR3 is 16 residues. The germline CDR1 and CDR2 sequences are LNHNV and YYDKDF (reference sequence). V was pared by 3 bases and J by 4 bases, with 5 bases of the junction left unmatched. CDR3 coding DNA: TGTGCCACCAGCAGGGGGGGGACAGGGGGGTACAATGAGCAGTTCTTC. This encodes CATSRGGTGGYNEQFF.

This clonotype was detected many times. The J gene is TRBJ2-1, the V gene TRBV20-1, with D possibly being TRBD2 (7 bases). The V gene's germline CDR1 is DFQATT and CDR2 SNEGSKA (reference sequence). This CDR3 has 15 amino acids. Trimming left V 0 bases short and J 6 bases short, with 15 bases between. The CDR3 bases are TGCAGTGCTAGAGATCCCCGTGGGGGGGCCAATGAGCAGTTCTTC. As protein: CSARDPRGGANEQFF.

The J gene is TRBJ2-2, the V gene TRBV12-5, with D possibly matching TRBD1 (5 bases). The CDR3 spans 19 residues. Germline V CDR1 and CDR2: LGHNT, FRNRAP. V was clipped by 2 bases and J by 0 bases, with 19 bases between them. The CDR3 region has the DNA TGTGCTAGTGGTTTGACACCCGCAGGGTATGTCGCGAACACCGGGGAGCTGTTTTTT. Encoded protein: CASGLTPAGYVANTGELFF.

This chain joins TRBV3-1 and TRBJ2-3; tentatively, D is TRBD1 or TRBD2 (5 bases each). The CDR3 extends over 16 amino acids. The germline V gene encodes CDR1 LGHDT and CDR2 YNNKEL (reference sequence). With 2 bases removed from V and 4 bases from J, the gap between germline ends came to 16 bases. The CDR3 DNA reads as TGTGCCAGCAGCCAACATCTGGCTTCGGGGCCAGATACGCAGTATTTT. As protein: CASSQHLASGPDTQYF.

This clonotype was seen at least ten times. The chain employs TRBV11-1 and TRBJ2-1; D might be TRBD1 or TRBD2, each matching 5 bases. Germline CDR1 SGHAT, CDR2 FQDESV (reference sequence). The CDR3 extends over 15 amino acids. Trimming removed 6 bases at V and 8 bases at J, with 20 bases between. CDR3 sequence (DNA): TGTGCCAGCAGTTCCAGGGCCAGGCGGACTTATGAGCAGTTCTTC. Protein sequence: CASSSRARRTYEQFF.

The chain uses TRBV5-6 and TRBJ2-3; D possibly corresponds to TRBD1 (6 bases). The V and J ends lost 1 base and 1 base respectively, with 10 bases between them. Germline V CDR1 and CDR2: SGHDT, YYEEEE. This CDR3 has 15 amino acids. In nucleotides, the CDR3 is TGTGCCAGCAGCTTGATACAGGGAGGCACAGATACGCAGTATTTT. This translates into CASSLIQGGTDTQYF.

The sample holds many counts of this clonotype. V gene TRBV6-1 combines with J gene TRBJ2-1; no definite D call. Germline loops: CDR1 MNHNS, CDR2 SASEGT. Trimming cost V 10 bases and J 5 bases, with 15 bases left between them. CDR3 length: 13 residues. Here the CDR3 DNA reads TGTGCCACCTACCACCAGGCCAACAATGAGCAGTTCTTC. It translates to CATYHQANNEQFF.

The rearrangement joins TRBV24-1 to TRBJ2-3, with D possibly being TRBD2 (7 bases). Germline assignment: CDR1 KGHDR and CDR2 SFDVKD. The CDR3 has 14 residues. Trimming took 12 bases from V and 5 from J, leaving 20 bases between them. The CDR3 DNA is TGTGCCCCTTCGGGGGGCTCTCGGGGAGATACGCAGTATTTT. Translated, it gives CAPSGGSRGDTQYF.

Many counts were recorded for this clonotype. V gene TRBV29-1 combines with J gene TRBJ2-5, with a tentative D call TRBD2 (6 bases). Per germline, CDR1 SQVTM and CDR2 ANQGSEA. V dropped 8 bases and J dropped 4 bases, with 14 bases sitting between them. The CDR3 runs 12 residues. CDR3 in DNA: TGCAGCTCCTACATGGGGGGAGAGACCCAGTACTTC. It translates to CSSYMGGETQYF.

This clonotype was recorded many times. V usage is TRBV6-2 or TRBV6-3 and J usage is TRBJ2-5; 7 positions agree with TRBD2. Unmatched junction bases numbered 13, after V lost 2 bases and J lost 4 bases. Germline-derived CDR1 and CDR2 are MNHEY and SVGEGT. The CDR3 is made up of 17 amino acids. The DNA for the CDR3 is TGTGCCAGCAGTTACCCCCTTGGGGGGGAGATTGCAGAGACCCAGTACTTC. It yields the protein CASSYPLGGEIAETQYF.

This clonotype was recorded at least ten times. The CDR3 spells CASSVSSLSRDTQYF. CDR3 DNA: TGTGCCAGCAGCGTATCGAGCCTCTCGAGGGATACGCAGTATTTT. The chain employs TRBV9 and TRBJ2-3; D remains ambiguous. Germline CDR1 and CDR2: SGDLS and YYNGEE. V gave up 1 base and J gave up 6 bases, with 15 bases separating them. This CDR3 comprises 15 residues. Drawing the rest from reference TRBV9 and TRBJ2-3, the complete variable domain is DSGVTQTPKHLITATGQRVTLRCSPRSGDLSVYWYQQSLDQGLQFLIQYYNGEERAKGNILERFSAQQFPDLHSELNLSSLELGDSALYFCASSVSSLSRDTQYFGPGTRLTVL.

This clonotype was detected many times. V gene TRBV29-1 combines with J gene TRBJ2-5, with TRBD2 matching 9 bases. From germline, CDR1 is SQVTM and CDR2 ANQGSEA. Trimming took 3 bases from V and 2 from J; bases not matched to a gene: 13. The CDR3 covers 17 residues. In nucleotides, the CDR3 is TGCAGCGTTGACGCCTTCCTGGGGCGGGAGGGACAAGAGACCCAGTACTTC. Amino acid sequence: CSVDAFLGREGQETQYF.